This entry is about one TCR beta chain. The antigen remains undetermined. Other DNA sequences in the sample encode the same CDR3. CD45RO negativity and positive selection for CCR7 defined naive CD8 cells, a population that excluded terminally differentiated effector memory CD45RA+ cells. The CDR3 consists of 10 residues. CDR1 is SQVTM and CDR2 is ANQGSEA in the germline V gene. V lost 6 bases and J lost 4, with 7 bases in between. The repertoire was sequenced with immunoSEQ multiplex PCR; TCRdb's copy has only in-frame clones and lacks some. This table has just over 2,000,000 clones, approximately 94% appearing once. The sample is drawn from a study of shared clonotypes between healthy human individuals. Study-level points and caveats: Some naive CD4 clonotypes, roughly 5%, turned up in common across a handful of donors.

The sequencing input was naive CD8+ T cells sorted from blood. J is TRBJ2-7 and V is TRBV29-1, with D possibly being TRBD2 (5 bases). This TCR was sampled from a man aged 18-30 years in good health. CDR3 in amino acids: CSVLGYEQYF. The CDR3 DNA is TGCAGCGTACTAGGATACGAGCAGTACTTC.